A single T cell receptor (beta chain) is shown here with its context. Its antigen remains undetermined. Base qualities were left out, and no much larger clone turns up one base away. This entry belongs to a study of a mutant IDH1 vaccine in newly diagnosed glioma (dated by TCRdb to about 2021). About the full investigation: Of the roughly 31 treated patients, approximately 62% were male and 37.5% were female, and the mean age was 40.4 years. For exploratory analyses, about two dozen treated patients had longitudinal TCRB deep sequencing done wherever samples were available. Peripheral blood was collected at six visits: V03 (baseline), V05, V07, V10, V12 and V13. Before enrollment, patients had received standard therapy of radiotherapy alone, temozolomide alone, or radiochemotherapy with temozolomide; most received the combination.

Libraries were made using the immunoSEQ multiplex PCR assay. Following the manufacturer's protocol, the hsTCRB Kit was used to amplify rearranged TCR beta chain sequences. Sequencing of TCRB libraries was carried out on an Illumina MiSeq. As for the original processing: The proprietary platform of the kit vendor was used for demultiplexing, trimming and gene mapping. Entries here come from immuneACCESS through TCRdb and include only in-frame sequences with V and J called. Some clones fail to appear in such tables; in the studies checked, an unresolved V gene covers under half of the shortfall, and the cause of the remainder is unknown. That table supplies the V and J calls and clone size; D and trimming were determined from the DNA. The sample table contains about 38,000 clones; only one count was recorded for 80% to 95% of them. The top ten constitute about 20% of the sample. V loses 4 bases, J loses 2 bases, and the germline ends lie 18 bases apart. From the cysteine up to the phenylalanine, the CDR3 has a length of 16 residues. Just the 48-base CDR3 DNA is kept, in frame starting at base 1. The germline V gene gives CDR1 as SGDLS and CDR2 as YYNGEE.

The time point label corresponds to: baseline, week 1 (first vaccination visit). This specimen's treatment or condition label, interpreted: pre-vaccination baseline after standard-of-care therapy. Donors had newly diagnosed WHO grade 3 or 4 IDH1-mutant astrocytomas with loss of nuclear ATRX. The samples were drawn from NOA16, a multicentre, single-arm, open-label phase I trial in Germany that tested a mutant IDH1 peptide vaccine in humans for the first time. Blood drawn at visit V03 was used as the baseline sample for immunogenicity testing. Genomic DNA for TCRB sequencing was extracted from EDTA blood using the DNeasy Blood and Tissue Kit. Here is what the overall study found, with its caveats: No apparent relationship was observed between pseudoprogression and alterations in the top peripheral T cell clonotypes detected by TCRB sequencing. PBMC samples for TCRB deep sequencing were selected based on availability. Vaccine-induced immune responses across multiple MHC alleles were detected in over 85% of patients. According to the authors, sample limitations meant that analyses of patient blood samples could not be reproduced.

The starting material was PBMCs, obtained from a glioma patient treated with radiotherapy, temozolomide or both. The clonotype was recovered from a man between 18 and 35 years old with glioma. The rearranged segments are TRBV9 and TRBJ1-2; possibly the D gene is TRBD1, per 6 matching bases. The DNA reads TGTGCCAGCAGCACCGGTGCGGGGGCTGGGAACTATGGCTACACCTTC. Its coded protein is CASSTGAGAGNYGYTF.